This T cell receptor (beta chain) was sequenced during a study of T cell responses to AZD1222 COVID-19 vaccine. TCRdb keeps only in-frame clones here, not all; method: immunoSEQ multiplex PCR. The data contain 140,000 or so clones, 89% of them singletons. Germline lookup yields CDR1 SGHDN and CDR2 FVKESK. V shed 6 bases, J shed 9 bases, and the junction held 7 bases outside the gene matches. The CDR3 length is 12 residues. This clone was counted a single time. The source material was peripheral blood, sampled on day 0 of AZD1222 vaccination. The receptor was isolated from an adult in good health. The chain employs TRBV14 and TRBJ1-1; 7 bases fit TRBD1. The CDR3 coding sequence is TGTGCCAGCAGGAACAACAGGGGTAAAGCTTTCTTT. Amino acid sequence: CASRNNRGKAFF.